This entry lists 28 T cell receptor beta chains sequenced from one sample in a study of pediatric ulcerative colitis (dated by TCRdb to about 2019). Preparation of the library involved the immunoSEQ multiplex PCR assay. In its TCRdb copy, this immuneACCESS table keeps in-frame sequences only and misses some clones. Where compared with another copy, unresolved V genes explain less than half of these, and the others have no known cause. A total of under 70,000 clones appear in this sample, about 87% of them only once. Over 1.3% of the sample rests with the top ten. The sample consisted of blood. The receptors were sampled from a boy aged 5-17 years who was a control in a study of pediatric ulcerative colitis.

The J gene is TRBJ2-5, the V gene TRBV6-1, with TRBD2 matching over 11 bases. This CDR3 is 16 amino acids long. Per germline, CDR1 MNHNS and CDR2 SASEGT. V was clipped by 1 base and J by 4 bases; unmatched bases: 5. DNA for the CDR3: TGTGCCAGCAGTGAAGGGCTAGCGGGAGGTATAGAGACCCAGTACTTC. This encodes CASSEGLAGGIETQYF.

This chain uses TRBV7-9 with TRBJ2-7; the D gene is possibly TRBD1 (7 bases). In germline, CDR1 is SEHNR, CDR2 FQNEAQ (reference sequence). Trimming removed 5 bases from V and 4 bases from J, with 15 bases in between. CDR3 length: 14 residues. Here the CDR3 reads CASSQGGQKYEQYF. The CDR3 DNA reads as TGTGCCAGCAGCCAGGGGGGACAAAAGTACGAGCAGTACTTC. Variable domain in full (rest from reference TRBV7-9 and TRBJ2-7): DTGVSQNPRHKITKRGQNVTFRCDPISEHNRLYWYRQTLGQGPEFLTYFQNEAQLEKSRLLSDRFSAERPKGSFSTLEIQRTEQGDSAMYLCASSQGGQKYEQYFGPGTRLTVT.

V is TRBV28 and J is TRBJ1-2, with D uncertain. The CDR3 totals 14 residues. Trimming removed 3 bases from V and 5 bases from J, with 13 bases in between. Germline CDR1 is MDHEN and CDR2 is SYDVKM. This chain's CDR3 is CASSFIPALYGYTF. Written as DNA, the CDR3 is TGTGCCAGCAGTTTTATCCCAGCCTTATATGGCTACACCTTC.

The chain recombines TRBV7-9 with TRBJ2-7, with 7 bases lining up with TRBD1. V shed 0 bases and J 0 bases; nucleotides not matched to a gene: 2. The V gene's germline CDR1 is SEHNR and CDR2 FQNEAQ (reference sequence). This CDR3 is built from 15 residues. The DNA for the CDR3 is TGTGCCAGCAGCTTAGCGACAGGGAGCTCCTACGAGCAGTACTTC. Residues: CASSLATGSSYEQYF.

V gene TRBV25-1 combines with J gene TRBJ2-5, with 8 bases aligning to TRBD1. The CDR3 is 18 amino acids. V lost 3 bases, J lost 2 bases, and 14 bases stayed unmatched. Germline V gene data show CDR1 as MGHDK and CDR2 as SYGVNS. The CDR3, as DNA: TGTGCCAGCAGTGACAGACGAACCGGGACAGGAGTACAAGAGACCCAGTACTTC. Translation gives CASSDRRTGTGVQETQYF. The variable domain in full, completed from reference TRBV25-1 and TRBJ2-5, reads EADIYQTPRYLVIGTGKKITLECSQTMGHDKMYWYQQDPGMELHLIHYSYGVNSTEKGDLSSESTVSRIRTEHFPLTLESARPSHTSQYLCASSDRRTGTGVQETQYFGPGTRLLVL.

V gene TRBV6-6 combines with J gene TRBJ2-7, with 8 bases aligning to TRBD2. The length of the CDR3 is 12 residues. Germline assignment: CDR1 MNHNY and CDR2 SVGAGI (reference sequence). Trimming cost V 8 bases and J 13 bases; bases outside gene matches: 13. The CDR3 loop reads CASGAGEKRSYF. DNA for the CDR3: TGTGCCAGCGGAGCGGGAGAAAAAAGGAGTTACTTC.

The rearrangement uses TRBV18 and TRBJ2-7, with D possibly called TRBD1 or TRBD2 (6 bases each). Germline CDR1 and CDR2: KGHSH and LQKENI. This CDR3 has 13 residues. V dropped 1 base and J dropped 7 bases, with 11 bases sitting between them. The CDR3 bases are TGTGCCAGCTCACCACGGGGGGCGCGGGAGCAGTACTTC. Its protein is CASSPRGAREQYF.

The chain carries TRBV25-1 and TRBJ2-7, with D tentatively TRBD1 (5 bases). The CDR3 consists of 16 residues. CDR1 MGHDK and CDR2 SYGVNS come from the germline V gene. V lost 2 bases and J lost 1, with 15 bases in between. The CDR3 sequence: CASSELRDSPSYEQYF. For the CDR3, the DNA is TGTGCCAGCAGTGAACTCCGCGACAGTCCTTCCTACGAGCAGTACTTC.

For the CDR3, the DNA is TGTGCCAGCAGTCCCCCCTGGACAGGGGTCTACGAGCAGTACTTC. Translated: CASSPPWTGVYEQYF. V and J are TRBV6-5 and TRBJ2-7; TRBD1 matches at 9 bases. J gave up 3 bases and V 5 bases, and 8 bases lay outside the gene matches. Looked up from germline, CDR1 is MNHEY and CDR2 is SVGAGI. The CDR3 length is 15 residues.

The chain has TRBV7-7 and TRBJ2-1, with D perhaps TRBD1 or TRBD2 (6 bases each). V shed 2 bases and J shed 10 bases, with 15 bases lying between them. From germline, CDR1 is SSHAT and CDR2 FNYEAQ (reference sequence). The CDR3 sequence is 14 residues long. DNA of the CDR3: TGTGCCAGCAGCTTATCTTCCGGGGGCGGCGAGCAGTTCTTC. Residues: CASSLSSGGGEQFF. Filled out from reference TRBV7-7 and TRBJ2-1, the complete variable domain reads GAGVSQSPRYKVTKRGQDVTLRCDPISSHATLYWYQQALGQGPEFLTYFNYEAQPDKSGLPSDRFSAERPEGSISTLTIQRTEQRDSAMYRCASSLSSGGGEQFFGPGTRLTVL.

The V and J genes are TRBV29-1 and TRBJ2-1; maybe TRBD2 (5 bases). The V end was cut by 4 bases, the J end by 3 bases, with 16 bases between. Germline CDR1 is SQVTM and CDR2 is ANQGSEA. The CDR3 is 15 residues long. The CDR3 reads CSVAGSLGNYNEQFF. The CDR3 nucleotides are TGCAGCGTTGCGGGGTCTCTGGGGAACTACAATGAGCAGTTCTTC.

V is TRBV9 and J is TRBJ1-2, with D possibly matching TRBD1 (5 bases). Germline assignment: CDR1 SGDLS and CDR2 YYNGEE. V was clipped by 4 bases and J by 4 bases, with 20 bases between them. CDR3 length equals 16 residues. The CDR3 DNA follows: TGTGCCAGCAGCTTCCGGACACCCAAGGCGGGCTATGGCTACACCTTC. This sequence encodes CASSFRTPKAGYGYTF. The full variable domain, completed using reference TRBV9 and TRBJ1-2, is DSGVTQTPKHLITATGQRVTLRCSPRSGDLSVYWYQQSLDQGLQFLIQYYNGEERAKGNILERFSAQQFPDLHSELNLSSLELGDSALYFCASSFRTPKAGYGYTFGSGTRLTVV.

CDR3 nucleotides: TGTGCCAGCAGTACGACAGGGTGGAATGAGCAGTTCTTC. Its translation: CASSTTGWNEQFF. The rearrangement uses TRBV2 and TRBJ2-1; 7 nucleotides align to TRBD1. This CDR3 is 13 amino acids long. Per germline, CDR1 SNHLY and CDR2 FYNNEI. The trim removed 5 bases at V and 7 bases at J, leaving 5 bases unmatched.

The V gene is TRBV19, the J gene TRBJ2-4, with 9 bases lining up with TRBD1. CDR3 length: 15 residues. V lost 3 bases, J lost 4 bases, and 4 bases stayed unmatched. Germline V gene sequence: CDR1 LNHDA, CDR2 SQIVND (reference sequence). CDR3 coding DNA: TGTGCCAGTAGTATTAAAGACAGGGGGAAAAACATTCAGTACTTC. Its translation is CASSIKDRGKNIQYF.

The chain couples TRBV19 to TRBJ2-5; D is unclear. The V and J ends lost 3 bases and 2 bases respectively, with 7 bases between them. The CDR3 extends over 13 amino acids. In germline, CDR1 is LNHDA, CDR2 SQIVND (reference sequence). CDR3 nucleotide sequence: TGTGCCAGTAGTATTTACGGGCAAGAGACCCAGTACTTC. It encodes CASSIYGQETQYF.

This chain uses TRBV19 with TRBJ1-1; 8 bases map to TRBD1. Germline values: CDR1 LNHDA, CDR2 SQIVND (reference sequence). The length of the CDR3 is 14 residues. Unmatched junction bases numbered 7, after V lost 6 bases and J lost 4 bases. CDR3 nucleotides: TGTGCCAGTAGGATAAACACAGGGGGCACTGAAGCTTTCTTT. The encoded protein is CASRINTGGTEAFF. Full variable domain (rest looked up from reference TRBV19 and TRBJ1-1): DGGITQSPKYLFRKEGQNVTLSCEQNLNHDAMYWYRQDPGQGLRLIYYSQIVNDFQKGDIAEGYSVSREKKESFPLTVTSAQKNPTAFYLCASRINTGGTEAFFGQGTRLTVV.

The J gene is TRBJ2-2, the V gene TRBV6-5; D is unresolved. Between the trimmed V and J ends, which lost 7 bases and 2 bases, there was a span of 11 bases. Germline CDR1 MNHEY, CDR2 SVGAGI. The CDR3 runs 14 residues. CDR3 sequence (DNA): TGTGCCAGCAAATTAGGCAGTAACACCGGGGAGCTGTTTTTT. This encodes CASKLGSNTGELFF.

CDR3 loop: CASSEGRGEYTQYF. As DNA, the CDR3 is TGTGCCAGCAGTGAGGGGAGGGGGGAATATACGCAGTATTTT. The chain is built from TRBV6-1 and TRBJ2-3; D perhaps matches TRBD2 (7 bases). The CDR3 covers 14 residues. The ends were cut back, 3 bases at V and 7 bases at J, with 14 bases in the middle. Germline V gene lookup returns CDR1 MNHNS and CDR2 SASEGT.

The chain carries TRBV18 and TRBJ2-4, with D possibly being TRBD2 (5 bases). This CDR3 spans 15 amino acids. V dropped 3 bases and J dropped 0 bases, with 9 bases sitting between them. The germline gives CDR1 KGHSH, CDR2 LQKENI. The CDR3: CASSPRDLAKNIQYF. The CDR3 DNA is TGTGCCAGCTCACCGAGGGATCTAGCCAAAAACATTCAGTACTTC.

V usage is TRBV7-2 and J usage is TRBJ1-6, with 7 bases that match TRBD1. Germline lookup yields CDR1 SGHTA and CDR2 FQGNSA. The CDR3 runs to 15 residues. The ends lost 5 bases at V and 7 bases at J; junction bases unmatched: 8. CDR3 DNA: TGTGCCAGCAGCCCACAGGGGCCGGGGAATTCACCCCTCCACTTT. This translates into CASSPQGPGNSPLHF.

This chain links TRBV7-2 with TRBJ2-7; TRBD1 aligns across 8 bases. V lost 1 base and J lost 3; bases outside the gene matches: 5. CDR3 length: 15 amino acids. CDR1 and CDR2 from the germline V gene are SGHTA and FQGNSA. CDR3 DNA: TGTGCCAGCAGCTTAGAGTTACAGGGGGGCTACGAGCAGTACTTC. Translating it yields CASSLELQGGYEQYF.

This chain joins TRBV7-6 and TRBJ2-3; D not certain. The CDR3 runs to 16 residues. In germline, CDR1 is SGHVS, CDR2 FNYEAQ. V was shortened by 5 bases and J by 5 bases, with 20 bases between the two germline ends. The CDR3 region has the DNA TGTGCCAGCAGCCCCAGAGGTCTTGGGTACGAAGATACGCAGTATTTT. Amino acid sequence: CASSPRGLGYEDTQYF. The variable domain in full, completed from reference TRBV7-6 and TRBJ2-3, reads GAGVSQSPRYKVTKRGQDVALRCDPISGHVSLYWYRQALGQGPEFLTYFNYEAQQDKSGLPNDRFSAERPEGSISTLTIQRTEQRDSAMYRCASSPRGLGYEDTQYFGPGTRLTVL.

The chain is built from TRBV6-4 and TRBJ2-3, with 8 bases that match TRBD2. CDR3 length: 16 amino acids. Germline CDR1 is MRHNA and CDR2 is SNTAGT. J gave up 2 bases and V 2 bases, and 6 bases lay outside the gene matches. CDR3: CASSDIPGRATDTQYF. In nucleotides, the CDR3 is TGTGCCAGCAGTGACATACCCGGGAGGGCCACAGATACGCAGTATTTT.

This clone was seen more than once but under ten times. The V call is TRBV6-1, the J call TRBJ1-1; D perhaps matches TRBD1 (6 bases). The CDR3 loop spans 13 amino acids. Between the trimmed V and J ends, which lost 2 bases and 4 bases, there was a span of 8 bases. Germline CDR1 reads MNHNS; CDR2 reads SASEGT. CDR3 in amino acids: CASSEPGATEAFF. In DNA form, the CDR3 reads TGTGCCAGCAGTGAACCGGGGGCCACTGAAGCTTTCTTT.

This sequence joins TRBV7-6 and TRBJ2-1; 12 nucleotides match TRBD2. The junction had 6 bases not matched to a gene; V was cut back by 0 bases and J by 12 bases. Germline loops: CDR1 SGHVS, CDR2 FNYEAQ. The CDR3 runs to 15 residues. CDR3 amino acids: CASSLAPTSGSVQFF. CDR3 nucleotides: TGTGCCAGCAGCTTAGCCCCGACTAGCGGGAGTGTGCAGTTCTTC. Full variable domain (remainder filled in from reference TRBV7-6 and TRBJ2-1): GAGVSQSPRYKVTKRGQDVALRCDPISGHVSLYWYRQALGQGPEFLTYFNYEAQQDKSGLPNDRFSAERPEGSISTLTIQRTEQRDSAMYRCASSLAPTSGSVQFFGPGTRLTVL.

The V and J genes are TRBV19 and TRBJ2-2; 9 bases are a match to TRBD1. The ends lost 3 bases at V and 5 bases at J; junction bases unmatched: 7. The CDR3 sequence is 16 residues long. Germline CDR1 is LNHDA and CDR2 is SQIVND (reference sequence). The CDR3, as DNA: TGTGCCAGTAGTATCTGGGGGACAGGGCGGACCGGGGAGCTGTTTTTT. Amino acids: CASSIWGTGRTGELFF.

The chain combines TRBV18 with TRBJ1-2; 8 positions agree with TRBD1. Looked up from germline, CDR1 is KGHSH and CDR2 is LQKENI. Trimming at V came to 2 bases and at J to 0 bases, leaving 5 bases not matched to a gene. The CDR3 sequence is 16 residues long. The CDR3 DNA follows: TGTGCCAGCTCACCAGGGGGACAGGTAGCTAACTATGGCTACACCTTC. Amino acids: CASSPGGQVANYGYTF.

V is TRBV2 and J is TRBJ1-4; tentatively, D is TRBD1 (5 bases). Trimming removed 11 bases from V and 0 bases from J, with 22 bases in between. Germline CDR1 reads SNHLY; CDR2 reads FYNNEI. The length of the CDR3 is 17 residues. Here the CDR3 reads CACWDGALTATNEKLFF. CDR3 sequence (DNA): TGTGCCTGCTGGGACGGAGCACTCACTGCAACTAATGAAAAACTGTTTTTT.